The sequence of this T cell receptor beta chain was determined in a study of cytomegalovirus exposure and HLA in healthy donors. Findings and caveats of the study: There were some public TCRs occurring in many donors, but most TCR sequences were rare. In a later analysis, a genetic analysis reported fewer productive-TCR N-insertions in an Asian-associated ancestry cluster than the cohort average. Three chains linked to CMV were shown in vitro to be specific for CMV antigens.

On this clone itself: Its antigen is unknown.

60 Vbeta and 13 Jbeta primers were used in PCR. Profiled with immunoSEQ multiplex PCR; TCRdb holds only in-frame clones, not every one. The repertoire includes some 98,000 clones, roughly 77% of them detected once, and over 9% sits in the top ten. This clonotype originated in a human donor in good health. Sequenced material: PBMCs.

As DNA, the CDR3 is TGTGCCATCAGTCTAAGCGGGAGCGGAACCGGGGAGCTGTTTTTT. Amino acid sequence: CAISLSGSGTGELFF. The V and J genes are TRBV10-3 and TRBJ2-2, with 8 bases aligning to TRBD2. Germline CDR1 and CDR2: ENHRY and SYGVKD. J was trimmed by 5 bases and V by 5 bases; bases with no gene match: 7. The CDR3 contains 15 residues.